This record looks at one TCR beta chain sequence and its context. Germline values: CDR1 SGHDT, CDR2 YYEEEE. There are 13 residues in the CDR3. The V segment lost 5 bases and the J segment 4 bases; nucleotides outside the gene matches: 4. This sample is drawn from a study of blood T cell repertoires in COVID-19. For the study at large: Researchers got acute and convalescent COVID-19 samples from the United States, Italy and Spain.

Clones were sequenced by immunoSEQ multiplex PCR, and TCRdb holds only the in-frame ones, with some missing. The data show around 220,000 clones, roughly 87% seen once. V gene TRBV5-6 combines with J gene TRBJ1-1; 8 bases are a match to TRBD1. The TCR was taken from a man aged 35-49 years with active or convalescent COVID-19. The sequenced sample was peripheral blood. The CDR3 nucleotides are TGTGCCAGCAGGAATACAGGGGGCACTGAAGCTTTCTTT. This translates into CASRNTGGTEAFF. Full variable domain (outside the CDR3, taken from reference TRBV5-6 and TRBJ1-1): DAGVTQSPTHLIKTRGQQVTLRCSPKSGHDTVSWYQQALGQGPQFIFQYYEEEERQRGNFPDRFSGHQFPNYSSELNVNALLLGDSALYLCASRNTGGTEAFFGQGTRLTVV.